These 13 T cell receptor beta chains originate from one sample sequenced in a study of T cell responses to AZD1222 COVID-19 vaccine. The repertoire was sequenced with immunoSEQ multiplex PCR; TCRdb's copy has only in-frame clones and lacks some. There are some 150,000 clones in the sample; 90% occur only once, and 1.5% to 2% lies in the top ten. The starting material was peripheral blood, obtained on day 0 of AZD1222 vaccination. The receptors here all came from an adult in good health.

The CDR3 nucleotides are TGTGCCAGCAGCCCCAGGAGCACCGGGGAGCTGTTTTTT. Protein product: CASSPRSTGELFF. The J gene is TRBJ2-2, the V gene TRBV6-2 or TRBV6-3; D gene unclear. The length of the CDR3 is 13 residues. Germline-derived CDR1 and CDR2 are MNHEY and SVGEGT. V was cut by 6 bases and J by 4 bases, with 9 bases left in between.

This clone was found a few times. This chain uses TRBV6-5 with TRBJ1-2; 7 bases fit TRBD1. CDR1 is MNHEY, CDR2 SVGAGI, per germline. V was clipped by 0 bases and J by 6 bases; unmatched bases: 7. The CDR3 spans 15 residues. The CDR3 coding sequence is TGTGCCAGCAGTTACTCGAGGGACAGCTGGGATGGCTACACCTTC. The encoded protein is CASSYSRDSWDGYTF.

This clone was counted a few times. CDR3 DNA: TGTGCCAGCAGCCAAGAGAGAGGGGACAATCAGCCCCAGCATTTT. Amino acid sequence: CASSQERGDNQPQHF. This chain connects TRBV4-2 to TRBJ1-5; tentatively, D is TRBD1 (5 bases). There are 15 residues in the CDR3. Trimming left V 0 bases short and J 3 bases short, with 9 bases between. Germline CDR1 and CDR2: LGHNA and YNFKEQ.

This clone was detected once. CDR3 nucleotides: TGTGCCAGTAGTATAGTGCTGGCAGGGGGGCAAGAGACCCAGTACTTC. Translated, it gives CASSIVLAGGQETQYF. The V gene is TRBV19, the J gene TRBJ2-5; perhaps TRBD1 as D (7 bases). The CDR3 runs to 16 residues. Germline CDR1 is LNHDA and CDR2 is SQIVND (reference sequence). V dropped 1 base and J dropped 2 bases, with 14 bases sitting between them. The complete variable domain, with remaining parts taken from reference TRBV19 and TRBJ2-5, reads DGGITQSPKYLFRKEGQNVTLSCEQNLNHDAMYWYRQDPGQGLRLIYYSQIVNDFQKGDIAEGYSVSREKKESFPLTVTSAQKNPTAFYLCASSIVLAGGQETQYFGPGTRLLVL.

The chain recombines TRBV18 with TRBJ1-1; 7 bases align to TRBD1. This CDR3 spans 16 amino acids. V lost 1 base and J lost 5; bases outside the gene matches: 10. The germline CDR1 and CDR2 sequences are KGHSH and LQKENI. CDR3 protein: CASSPLQGSGQTEAFF. In DNA, the CDR3 is TGTGCCAGCTCACCACTACAGGGATCGGGACAGACTGAAGCTTTCTTT.

V gene TRBV5-4 combines with J gene TRBJ2-3, with a weak D call TRBD2 (6 bases). Germline V CDR1 and CDR2: SGHNT, YYREEE (reference sequence). Deletions cut 0 bases from V and 4 bases from J, with 9 bases between. The CDR3 covers 14 residues. The CDR3 sequence is CASSLVGSADTQYF. In DNA, the CDR3 is TGTGCCAGCAGCTTGGTCGGGAGTGCAGATACGCAGTATTTT.

CDR3 protein: CASRHDRPDYGYTF. CDR3 bases: TGTGCCAGCAGACATGACAGGCCCGACTATGGCTACACCTTC. The chain combines TRBV5-6 with TRBJ1-2, with TRBD1 as a possible D gene (6 bases). Germline V gene lookup returns CDR1 SGHDT and CDR2 YYEEEE. The CDR3 totals 14 residues. V was cut by 5 bases and J by 3 bases, with 14 bases left in between.

Only one count was recorded for this clone. The chain combines TRBV4-3 with TRBJ2-7, with D perhaps given as TRBD1 or TRBD2 (6 bases each). V lost 4 bases, J lost 3 bases, and 19 bases lay in between. The CDR3 is made up of 16 amino acids. CDR1 and CDR2 from the germline V gene are LGHNA and YSLEER. CDR3: CASSPRFPGGVYEQYF. The CDR3 DNA reads as TGCGCCAGCAGCCCACGTTTCCCCGGGGGCGTCTACGAGCAGTACTTC.

The chain uses TRBV11-1 and TRBJ1-3; no clear D. Trimming took 5 bases from V and 0 from J, leaving 11 bases between them. Looked up from germline, CDR1 is SGHAT and CDR2 is FQDESV (reference sequence). This CDR3 is built from 15 residues. The CDR3 here is CASSNGRYSGNTIYF. The DNA of the CDR3 is TGTGCCAGCAGCAATGGGCGGTACTCTGGAAACACCATATATTTT.

The chain combines TRBV29-1 with TRBJ1-1, with D uncertain. Trimming took 5 bases from V and 4 from J, leaving 8 bases between them. CDR1 SQVTM and CDR2 ANQGSEA come from the germline V gene. This CDR3 region has 11 residues. The CDR3 nucleotides read TGCAGCGTTAACTGGCGCACTGAAGCTTTCTTT. Its protein product is CSVNWRTEAFF. The full variable domain, completed using reference TRBV29-1 and TRBJ1-1, is SAVISQKPSRDICQRGTSLTIQCQVDSQVTMMFWYRQQPGQSLTLIATANQGSEATYESGFVIDKFPISRPNLTFSTLTVSNMSPEDSSIYLCSVNWRTEAFFGQGTRLTVV.

The J gene is TRBJ2-1, the V gene TRBV29-1, with 8 bases matching TRBD1. This CDR3 spans 12 amino acids. Germline CDR1 SQVTM, CDR2 ANQGSEA. V gave up 7 bases and J gave up 15 bases; unmatched junction bases: 14. CDR3 region: CSAIDRGLGRFF. CDR3 coding DNA: TGCAGCGCTATCGACAGGGGACTGGGTCGGTTCTTC.

This clone has a handful of counts. The rearrangement links TRBV9 to TRBJ1-1; TRBD1 matches at 7 bases. This CDR3 spans 14 amino acids. The germline gives CDR1 SGDLS, CDR2 YYNGEE. V gave up 5 bases and J gave up 3 bases; unmatched junction bases: 7. CDR3 bases: TGTGCCAGCAGTCAGACAGGGCGGGACACTGAAGCTTTCTTT. Encoded protein: CASSQTGRDTEAFF.

This chain uses TRBV21-1 with TRBJ1-5; no DNA check was done on the table's D call, TRBD1. TRBV21-1 is termed a pseudogene. The CDR3 covers 16 residues. The CDR3 DNA reads as TGTGCCAGCACCAAACGAGAACGGACAGAGAATCAGCCCCAGCATTTT. Residues: CASTKRERTENQPQHF.